One sample yielded the 21 T cell receptor beta chains listed below, sequenced in a study of OX40 agonist ivuxolimab in advanced cancers. Only in-frame clones appear in the TCRdb table, and some are missing; sequencing was by immunoSEQ multiplex PCR. The table has some 86,000 clones, 90% seen once. The source material was CD4+ or CD8+ T cells sorted from blood, sampled in a trial of the OX40 agonist ivuxolimab. All receptors come from an adult with an advanced solid tumor such as melanoma, head and neck, liver or kidney cancer.

The sample holds one count of this clone. The chain uses TRBV6-1 and TRBJ2-1; TRBD2 aligns across 8 bases. V lost 7 bases to trimming and J lost 5 bases; unmatched junction nucleotides: 7. CDR1 is MNHNS and CDR2 is SASEGT in the germline V gene. This CDR3 is 14 amino acids long. The CDR3 DNA reads TGTGCCAGCATTGGGAGCGGGGGCAACAATGAGCAGTTCTTC. It translates to CASIGSGGNNEQFF.

This chain connects TRBV6-5 to TRBJ1-1; possibly TRBD1 for D (6 bases). Germline loops: CDR1 MNHEY, CDR2 SVGAGI. Trimming took off 6 bases at V and 4 bases at J, with 15 bases between the two ends. This CDR3 region has 14 residues. CDR3 nucleotides: TGTGCCAGCAGCCCACAGGGAGGCGCCACTGAAGCTTTCTTT. Encoded protein: CASSPQGGATEAFF.

The chain has TRBV28 and TRBJ1-2; possibly TRBD1 for D (6 bases). Trimming stripped 6 bases from V and 1 base from J, with 18 bases between. The germline gives CDR1 MDHEN, CDR2 SYDVKM. The CDR3 has 16 amino acids. The CDR3 sequence is CASSTRGAGGNYGYTF. The CDR3 DNA reads as TGTGCCAGCAGCACCCGGGGGGCAGGAGGTAACTATGGCTACACCTTC.

The V and J genes are TRBV23-1 and TRBJ2-7, with D possibly being TRBD1 or TRBD2 (5 bases each). TRBV23-1 is sorted into the ORF group, with uncertain function. There are 18 residues in the CDR3. Trimming cost V 3 bases and J 0 bases, with 21 bases left between them. The CDR3 coding sequence is TGCGCCAGCAGTCAGGATTTAAGGGACCCCCCCTCCTCCTACGAGCAGTACGTC. Its translation: CASSQDLRDPPSSYEQYV.

J is TRBJ2-7 and V is TRBV10-3, with D possibly TRBD1 on 6 matching bases. Between the trimmed V and J ends, which lost 10 bases and 9 bases, there was a span of 22 bases. The V gene's germline CDR1 is ENHRY and CDR2 SYGVKD. The CDR3 consists of 13 residues. The CDR3 bases are TGTGCCACCCGCGGCGAGGGGGAAGGCTGGCAGTACGTC. Encoded protein: CATRGEGEGWQYV.

The genes are TRBV7-9 and TRBJ1-1; D is uncertain. This CDR3 has 15 amino acids. The V gene lost 1 base and the J gene lost 1 base, with 10 bases spanning the gap. Germline V gene lookup returns CDR1 SEHNR and CDR2 FQNEAQ (reference sequence). The CDR3 sequence: CASSLGVHENTEAFF. The DNA of the CDR3 is TGTGCCAGCAGCTTAGGGGTCCACGAGAACACTGAAGCTTTCTTT.

The J gene is TRBJ2-3, the V gene TRBV6-4; 10 nucleotides line up with TRBD2. This CDR3 contains 15 residues. Germline loops: CDR1 MRHNA, CDR2 SNTAGT. The V gene end was trimmed by 6 bases and the J gene end by 4 bases; junction bases not matched to a gene: 7. The CDR3 coding sequence is TGTGCCAGCAGCCTAGCGGGGGAAGAGGCAGATACGCAGTATTTT. Its translation: CASSLAGEEADTQYF.

The V call is TRBV4-2, the J call TRBJ1-1, with TRBD1 as a possible D gene (5 bases). Germline V gives CDR1 LGHNA, CDR2 YNFKEQ. The CDR3 sequence is 14 residues long. V gave up 0 bases and J gave up 4 bases, with 9 bases separating them. The CDR3 bases are TGTGCCAGCAGCCAAGAAGAGGGGAGCACTGAAGCTTTCTTT. It is translated as CASSQEEGSTEAFF.

The chain joins TRBV6-6 to TRBJ2-1; 8 nucleotides match TRBD1. CDR3 length: 15 residues. V was clipped by 6 bases and J by 2 bases; unmatched bases: 6. CDR1 is MNHNY and CDR2 is SVGAGI in the germline V gene (reference sequence). The DNA for the CDR3 is TGTGCCAGCAGGCCCGGACAGGGCACCTACAATGAGCAGTTCTTC. Its protein is CASRPGQGTYNEQFF.

The genes are TRBV5-1 and TRBJ1-1; D gene uncertain. Trimming stripped 4 bases from V and 5 bases from J, with 18 bases between. CDR3 length: 15 residues. Per germline, CDR1 SGHRS and CDR2 YFSETQ. The CDR3 spells CASSTRMPSTTEAFF. In DNA, the CDR3 is TGCGCCAGCAGCACCCGGATGCCATCAACTACTGAAGCTTTCTTT.

CDR3: CASSETPLTGNYGYTF. As DNA, the CDR3 is TGTGCCAGCAGTGAAACCCCCCTGACTGGTAACTATGGCTACACCTTC. The chain uses TRBV2 and TRBJ1-2, with D unclear. CDR3 length: 16 residues. Trimming took off 2 bases at V and 1 base at J, with 14 bases between the two ends. Germline CDR1 reads SNHLY; CDR2 reads FYNNEI.

The J gene is TRBJ2-5, the V gene TRBV6-1; 13 bases are a match to TRBD2. V gave up 4 bases and J gave up 1 base; unmatched junction bases: 6. Germline CDR1 is MNHNS and CDR2 is SASEGT. The CDR3 sequence is 17 residues long. CDR3 loop: CASSATSGGPTQETQYF. The CDR3 bases are TGTGCCAGCAGTGCGACTAGCGGGGGGCCGACCCAAGAGACCCAGTACTTC.

Regarding this clone: The identical CDR3 is also encoded by other nucleotide sequences in the sample. The chain has TRBV5-1 and TRBJ2-5; 11 positions match TRBD2. After removal of 4 bases from V and 0 bases from J, the junction contained 17 bases not matched to a gene. The CDR3 length is 20 residues. From germline, CDR1 is SGHRS and CDR2 YFSETQ. The CDR3 DNA reads as TGCGCCAGCAGCCCGGGGCTAGCGGGGGGACCCACTTTGTACCAAGAGACCCAGTACTTC. This encodes CASSPGLAGGPTLYQETQYF.

This chain joins TRBV27 and TRBJ1-4, with TRBD1 matching 7 bases. The V gene end was trimmed by 2 bases and the J gene end by 4 bases; junction bases not matched to a gene: 4. The germline V gene encodes CDR1 MNHEY and CDR2 SMNVEV (reference sequence). CDR3 length: 15 amino acids. The DNA for the CDR3 is TGTGCCAGCAGTTTAAATTACAGGGGTAATGAAAAACTGTTTTTT. Translation: CASSLNYRGNEKLFF.

This sequence joins TRBV15 and TRBJ1-2; 7 bases are shared with TRBD1. The CDR3 loop spans 13 amino acids. The V segment lost 1 base and the J segment 4 bases; nucleotides outside the gene matches: 0. The germline CDR1 and CDR2 sequences are LNHNV and YYDKDF (reference sequence). CDR3 residues: CATSRGQGYGYTF. The DNA of the CDR3 is TGTGCCACCAGCAGAGGACAGGGCTATGGCTACACCTTC.

The rearrangement uses TRBV5-6 and TRBJ1-6; the D is unclear. Deletions cut 3 bases from V and 9 bases from J, with 10 bases between. This CDR3 comprises 13 residues. Per the germline V gene, CDR1 is SGHDT and CDR2 is YYEEEE. This CDR3 reads CASSSGVGSPLHF. As DNA, the CDR3 is TGTGCCAGCAGCTCGGGAGTCGGTTCACCCCTCCACTTT.

J is TRBJ1-2 and V is TRBV19, with 8 bases fitting TRBD1. The CDR3 is 20 residues long. Trimming cost V 4 bases and J 0 bases; bases outside gene matches: 19. The germline CDR1 and CDR2 sequences are LNHDA and SQIVND (reference sequence). The CDR3 region has the DNA TGTGCCAGTAGTACTCGGGTGAGAGACAGGGGTGACCTCCCTAACTATGGCTACACCTTC. It codes for CASSTRVRDRGDLPNYGYTF.

The chain joins TRBV25-1 to TRBJ2-2; 7 positions agree with TRBD1. V was pared by 6 bases and J by 2 bases, with 6 bases of the junction left unmatched. CDR1 MGHDK and CDR2 SYGVNS come from the germline V gene. This CDR3 is built from 15 residues. The CDR3 DNA follows: TGTGCCAGCAGGCTAGGGACAGCAAACACCGGGGAGCTGTTTTTT. Amino acid sequence: CASRLGTANTGELFF.

The CDR3 sequence is CASSPGQGADYGYTF. In nucleotides, the CDR3 is TGCGCCAGCAGCCCGGGACAGGGGGCCGACTATGGCTACACCTTC. The V call is TRBV5-1, the J call TRBJ1-2; 12 nucleotides match TRBD1. Germline CDR1 reads SGHRS; CDR2 reads YFSETQ. The CDR3 spans 15 residues. Germline trimming cut 4 bases from V and 3 bases from J; bases unmatched to any gene: 4.

This sequence joins TRBV5-1 and TRBJ2-5, with TRBD2 matching over 9 bases. Looked up from germline, CDR1 is SGHRS and CDR2 is YFSETQ. The CDR3 is made up of 16 amino acids. Losses at the gene ends were 4 bases for V and 4 bases for J; bases not matched to a gene: 11. This CDR3 reads CASSRGGGGATETQYF. The CDR3 DNA sequence: TGCGCCAGCAGCCGCGGCGGCGGGGGGGCCACAGAGACCCAGTACTTC.

The chain links TRBV10-3 to TRBJ1-4, with D perhaps TRBD1 (6 bases). Trimming took 4 bases from V and 8 from J, leaving 11 bases between them. This CDR3 has 13 amino acids. CDR1 is ENHRY and CDR2 is SYGVKD in the germline V gene. The CDR3 nucleotides read TGTGCCATCAGTGGCGAGGACAGAGAAAAACTGTTTTTT. Its translation is CAISGEDREKLFF.